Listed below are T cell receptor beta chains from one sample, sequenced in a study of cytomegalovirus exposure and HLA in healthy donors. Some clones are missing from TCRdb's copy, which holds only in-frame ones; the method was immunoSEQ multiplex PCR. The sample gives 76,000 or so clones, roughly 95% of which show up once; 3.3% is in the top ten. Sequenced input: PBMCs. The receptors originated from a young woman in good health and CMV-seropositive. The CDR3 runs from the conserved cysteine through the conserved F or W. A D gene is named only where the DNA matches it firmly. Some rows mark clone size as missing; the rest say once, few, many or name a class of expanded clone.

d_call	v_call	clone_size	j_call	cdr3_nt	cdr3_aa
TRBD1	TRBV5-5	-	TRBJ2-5	TGTGCCAGCAGCTTAACCATAGCTGGACAGGGCAGAGAGACCCAGTACTTC	CASSLTIAGQGRETQYF
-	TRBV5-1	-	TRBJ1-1	TGCGCCAGCAGCTTGGAGACAGCGGGGACTGAAGCTTTCTTT	CASSLETAGTEAFF
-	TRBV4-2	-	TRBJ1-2	TGTGCCAGCAGCCCAGCTCAGGGTGGCTTCCATGGCTACACCTTC	CASSPAQGGFHGYTF
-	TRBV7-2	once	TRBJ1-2	TGTGCCAGCAGTCAGCGGGGGGATCCTCATAACTATGGCTACACCTTC	CASSQRGDPHNYGYTF
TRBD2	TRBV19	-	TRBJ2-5	TGTGCCAGTAGTATCGGGGCTAGCGGGAGCGGTGAAGAGACCCAGTACTTC	CASSIGASGSGEETQYF
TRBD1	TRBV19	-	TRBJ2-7	TGTGCCAGTAGCCGCCAAGGACAGGGGATCTACGAGCAGTACTTC	CASSRQGQGIYEQYF
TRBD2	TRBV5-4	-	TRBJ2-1	TGTGCCAGCAGCTGGGCTAGCGGCCCCGAAGGCAATGAGCAGTTCTTC	CASSWASGPEGNEQFF
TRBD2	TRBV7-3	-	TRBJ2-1	TGTGCCAGTAGTAGGGCGGGAGTCAATGAGCAGTTCTTC	CASSRAGVNEQFF
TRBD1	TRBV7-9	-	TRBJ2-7	TGTGCCAGCAGCCCCCACCCCGGAAGGGACAGGGACGAGCAGTACTTC	CASSPHPGRDRDEQYF
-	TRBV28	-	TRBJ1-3	TGTGCCAGCAGTTTGGCAGGGCTATCCGGAAACACCATATATTTT	CASSLAGLSGNTIYF
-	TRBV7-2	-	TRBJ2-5	TGTGCCAGCAGCTTAGATCGTGGAGGCTTCGAGACCCAGTACTTC	CASSLDRGGFETQYF
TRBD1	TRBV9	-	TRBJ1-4	TGTGCCAGTGGGACAGGGAGGGGTGAAAAACTGTTTTTT	CASGTGRGEKLFF